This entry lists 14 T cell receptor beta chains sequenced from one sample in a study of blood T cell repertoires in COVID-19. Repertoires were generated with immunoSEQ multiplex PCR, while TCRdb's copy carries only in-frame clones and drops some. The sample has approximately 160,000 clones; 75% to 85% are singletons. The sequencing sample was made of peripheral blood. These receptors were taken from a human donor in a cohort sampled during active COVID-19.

This chain's CDR3 is CASSLTGLAGGPSLEQYF. The DNA of the CDR3 is TGTGCCAGCAGCTTGACCGGACTAGCGGGGGGGCCGAGCCTCGAGCAGTACTTC. This chain links TRBV11-2 with TRBJ2-7, with 15 bases matching TRBD2. CDR1 is SGHAT and CDR2 is FQNNGV in the germline V gene. Germline trimming cut 3 bases from V and 6 bases from J; bases unmatched to any gene: 12. The CDR3 consists of 18 residues.

The CDR3 sequence is CASSLRVGAKATNEKLFF. The CDR3 DNA reads as TGTGCCAGCAGCTTGAGAGTAGGGGCCAAAGCAACTAATGAAAAACTGTTTTTT. The chain couples TRBV5-6 to TRBJ1-4; a weak D match, TRBD1 (5 bases). From germline, CDR1 is SGHDT and CDR2 YYEEEE. Trimming cost V 1 base and J 0 bases, with 16 bases left between them. This CDR3 has 18 residues. Together with reference TRBV5-6 and TRBJ1-4, the CDR3 gives the full variable domain: DAGVTQSPTHLIKTRGQQVTLRCSPKSGHDTVSWYQQALGQGPQFIFQYYEEEERQRGNFPDRFSGHQFPNYSSELNVNALLLGDSALYLCASSLRVGAKATNEKLFFGSGTQLSVL.

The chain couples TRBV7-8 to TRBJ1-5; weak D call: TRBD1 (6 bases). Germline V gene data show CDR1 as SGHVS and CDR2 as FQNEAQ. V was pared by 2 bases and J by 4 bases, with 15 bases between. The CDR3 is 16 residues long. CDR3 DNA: TGTGCCAGCAGCTTAATTGTGGGGGCGCTAAATCAGCCCCAGCATTTT. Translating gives CASSLIVGALNQPQHF. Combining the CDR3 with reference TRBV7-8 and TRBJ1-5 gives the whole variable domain GAGVSQSPRYKVAKRGQDVALRCDPISGHVSLFWYQQALGQGPEFLTYFQNEAQLDKSGLPSDRFFAERPEGSVSTLKIQRTQQEDSAVYLCASSLIVGALNQPQHFGDGTRLSIL.

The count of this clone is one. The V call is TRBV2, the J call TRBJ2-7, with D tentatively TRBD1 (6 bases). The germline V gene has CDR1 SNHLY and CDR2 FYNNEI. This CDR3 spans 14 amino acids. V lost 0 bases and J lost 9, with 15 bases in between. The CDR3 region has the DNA TGTGCCAGCAGTGAAGCGGGGGCCGCCGGGCTGCAGTACTTC. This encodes CASSEAGAAGLQYF.

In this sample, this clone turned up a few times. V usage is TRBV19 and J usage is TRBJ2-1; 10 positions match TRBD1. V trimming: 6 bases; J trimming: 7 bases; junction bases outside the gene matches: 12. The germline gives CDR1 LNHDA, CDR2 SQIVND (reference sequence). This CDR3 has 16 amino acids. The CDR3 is CASRQTGTGDWNEQFF. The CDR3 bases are TGTGCCAGTAGACAGACCGGGACAGGGGATTGGAATGAGCAGTTCTTC.

The CDR3 sequence is CASSQCERSPTQPQHF. The CDR3 nucleotides are TGCGCCAGCAGTCAATGCGAGAGGTCCCCAACCCAGCCCCAGCATTTT. The genes are TRBV23-1 and TRBJ1-5; D is uncertain. TRBV23-1 carries the ORF label, with uncertain function. The CDR3 consists of 16 residues. Deletions cut 1 base from V and 7 bases from J, with 17 bases between.

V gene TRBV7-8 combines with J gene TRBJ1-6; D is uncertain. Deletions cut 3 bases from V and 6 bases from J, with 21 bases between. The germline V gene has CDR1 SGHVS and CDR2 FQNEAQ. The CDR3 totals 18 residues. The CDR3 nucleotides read TGTGCCAGCAGCTTCCGGGAGACCGCACGCTTGGTTAATTCACCCCTCCACTTT. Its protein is CASSFRETARLVNSPLHF.

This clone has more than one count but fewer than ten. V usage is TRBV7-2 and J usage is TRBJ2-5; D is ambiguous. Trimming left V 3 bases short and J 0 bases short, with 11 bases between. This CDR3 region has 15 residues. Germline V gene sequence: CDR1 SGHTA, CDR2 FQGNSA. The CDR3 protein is CASSFSSYHQETQYF. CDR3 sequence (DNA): TGTGCCAGCAGCTTCAGTTCGTACCACCAAGAGACCCAGTACTTC.

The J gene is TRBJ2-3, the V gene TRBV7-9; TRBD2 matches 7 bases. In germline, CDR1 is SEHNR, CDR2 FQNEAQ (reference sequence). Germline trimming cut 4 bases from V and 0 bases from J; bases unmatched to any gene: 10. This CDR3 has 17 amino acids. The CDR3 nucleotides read TGTGCCAGCAGCTCGCCCACGGGGGGTGCTAGCACAGATACGCAGTATTTT. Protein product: CASSSPTGGASTDTQYF.

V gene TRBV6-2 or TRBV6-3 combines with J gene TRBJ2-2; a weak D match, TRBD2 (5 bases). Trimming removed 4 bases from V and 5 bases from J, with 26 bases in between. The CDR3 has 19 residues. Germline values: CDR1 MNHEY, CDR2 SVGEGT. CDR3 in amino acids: CASSFRPGSAVEPTGELFF. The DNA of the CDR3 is TGTGCCAGCAGTTTTCGACCTGGGAGTGCGGTTGAACCGACCGGGGAGCTGTTTTTT.

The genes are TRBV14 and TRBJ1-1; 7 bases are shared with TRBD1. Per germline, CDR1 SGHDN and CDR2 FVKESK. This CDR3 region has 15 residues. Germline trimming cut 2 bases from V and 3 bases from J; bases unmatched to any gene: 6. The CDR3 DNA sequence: TGTGCCAGCAGCCAATACAGGGGCGTGTACACTGAAGCTTTCTTT. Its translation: CASSQYRGVYTEAFF.

CDR3 sequence (DNA): TGTGCCAGCAGTCAGGGGGGAGTAGAGACCCAGTACTTC. The encoded protein is CASSQGGVETQYF. V is TRBV12-3 or TRBV12-4 and J is TRBJ2-5; a weak D match, TRBD1 (7 bases). V lost 5 bases and J 4 bases, leaving 11 bases between the germline ends. The CDR3 runs 13 residues.

This CDR3 is CASRRGDEQYF. CDR3 bases: TGTGCCAGTCGACGAGGTGACGAGCAGTACTTC. This chain joins TRBV9 and TRBJ2-7, with D unclear. CDR3 length equals 11 residues. Germline CDR1 reads SGDLS; CDR2 reads YYNGEE. V lost 8 bases to trimming and J lost 5 bases, with 11 bases between them.

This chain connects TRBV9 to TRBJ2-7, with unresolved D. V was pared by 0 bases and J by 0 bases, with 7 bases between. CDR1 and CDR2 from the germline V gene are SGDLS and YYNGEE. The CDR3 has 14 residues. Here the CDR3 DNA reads TGTGCCAGCAGCGTAGACAGCAGCTCCTACGAGCAGTACTTC. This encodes CASSVDSSSYEQYF.